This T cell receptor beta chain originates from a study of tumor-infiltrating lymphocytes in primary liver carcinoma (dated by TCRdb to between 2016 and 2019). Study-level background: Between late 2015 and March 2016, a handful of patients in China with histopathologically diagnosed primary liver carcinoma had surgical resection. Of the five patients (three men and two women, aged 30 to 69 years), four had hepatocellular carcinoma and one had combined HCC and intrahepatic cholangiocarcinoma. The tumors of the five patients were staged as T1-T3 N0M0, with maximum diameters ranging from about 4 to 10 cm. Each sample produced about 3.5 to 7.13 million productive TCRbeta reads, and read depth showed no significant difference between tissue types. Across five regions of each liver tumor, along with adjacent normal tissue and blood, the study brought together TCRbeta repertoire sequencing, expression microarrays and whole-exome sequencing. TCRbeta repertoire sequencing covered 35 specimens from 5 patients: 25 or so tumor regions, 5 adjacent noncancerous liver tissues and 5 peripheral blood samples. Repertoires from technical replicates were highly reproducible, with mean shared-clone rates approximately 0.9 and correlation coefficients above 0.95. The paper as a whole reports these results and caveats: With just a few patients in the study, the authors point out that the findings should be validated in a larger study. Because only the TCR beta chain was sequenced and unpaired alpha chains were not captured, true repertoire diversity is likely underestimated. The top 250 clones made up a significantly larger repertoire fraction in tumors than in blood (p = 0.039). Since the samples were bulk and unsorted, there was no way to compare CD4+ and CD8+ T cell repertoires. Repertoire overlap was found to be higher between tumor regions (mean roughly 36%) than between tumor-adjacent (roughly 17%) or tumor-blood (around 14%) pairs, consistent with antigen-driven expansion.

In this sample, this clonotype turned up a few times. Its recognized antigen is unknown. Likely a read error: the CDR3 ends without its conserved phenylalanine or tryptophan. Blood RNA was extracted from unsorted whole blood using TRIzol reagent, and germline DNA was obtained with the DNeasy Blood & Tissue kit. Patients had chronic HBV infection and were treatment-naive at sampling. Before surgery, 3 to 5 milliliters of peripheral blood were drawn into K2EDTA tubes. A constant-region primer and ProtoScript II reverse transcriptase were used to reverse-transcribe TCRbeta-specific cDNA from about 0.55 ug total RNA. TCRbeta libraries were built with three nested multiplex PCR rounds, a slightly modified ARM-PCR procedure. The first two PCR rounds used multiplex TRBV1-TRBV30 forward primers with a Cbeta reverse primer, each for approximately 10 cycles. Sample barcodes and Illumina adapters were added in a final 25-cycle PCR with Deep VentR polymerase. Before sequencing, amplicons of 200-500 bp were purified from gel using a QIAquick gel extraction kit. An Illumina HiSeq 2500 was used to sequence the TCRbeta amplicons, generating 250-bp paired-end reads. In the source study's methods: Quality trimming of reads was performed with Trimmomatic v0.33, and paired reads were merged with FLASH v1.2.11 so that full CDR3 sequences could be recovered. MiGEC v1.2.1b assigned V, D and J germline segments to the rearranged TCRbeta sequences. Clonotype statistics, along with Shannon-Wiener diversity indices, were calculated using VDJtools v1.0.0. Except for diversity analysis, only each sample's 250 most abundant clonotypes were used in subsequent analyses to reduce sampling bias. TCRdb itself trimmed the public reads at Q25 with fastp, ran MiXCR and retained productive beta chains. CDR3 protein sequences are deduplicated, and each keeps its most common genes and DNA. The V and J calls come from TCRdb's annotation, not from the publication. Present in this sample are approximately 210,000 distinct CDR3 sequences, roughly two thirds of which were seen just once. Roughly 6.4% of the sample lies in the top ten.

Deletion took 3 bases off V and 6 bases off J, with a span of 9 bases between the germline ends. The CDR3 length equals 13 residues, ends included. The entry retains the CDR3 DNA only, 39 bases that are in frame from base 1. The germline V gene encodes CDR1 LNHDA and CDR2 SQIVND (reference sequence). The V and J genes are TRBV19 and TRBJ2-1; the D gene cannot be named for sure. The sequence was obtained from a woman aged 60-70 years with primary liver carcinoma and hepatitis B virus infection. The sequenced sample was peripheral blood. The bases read TGTGCCAGTAGTATCTTGGAGACCAATGAGCAGTTCTCC. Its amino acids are CASSILETNEQFS.